This TCR beta chain was sequenced during a study of spatial heterogeneity in lung cancer. The sample's time point: blood at routine non-recurrence follow-up after resection. Material for sequencing was whole RNA from tumor, nontumor lung or frozen PBMC, left unsorted. One entry per CDR3 protein results from TCRdb running MiXCR on the 5' RACE reads. This sample yields roughly 120,000 distinct CDR3 sequences, of which approximately 12% are seen a single time; roughly 17% belongs to the top ten. The V end lost 6 bases, the J end lost 0 bases, and 8 bases lay between the germline ends. Looked up from germline, CDR1 is SGHTA and CDR2 is FQGNSA. The CDR3 contains 13 residues.

The source material was PBMCs, sampled at follow-up. This receptor was taken from a male donor with early-stage non-small cell lung cancer. The V gene is TRBV7-2, the J gene TRBJ2-5; D is undetermined. The CDR3 loop is CASRRSNQETQYF. Here the CDR3 DNA reads TGTGCCAGCAGAAGGAGCAACCAAGAGACCCAGTACTTC.